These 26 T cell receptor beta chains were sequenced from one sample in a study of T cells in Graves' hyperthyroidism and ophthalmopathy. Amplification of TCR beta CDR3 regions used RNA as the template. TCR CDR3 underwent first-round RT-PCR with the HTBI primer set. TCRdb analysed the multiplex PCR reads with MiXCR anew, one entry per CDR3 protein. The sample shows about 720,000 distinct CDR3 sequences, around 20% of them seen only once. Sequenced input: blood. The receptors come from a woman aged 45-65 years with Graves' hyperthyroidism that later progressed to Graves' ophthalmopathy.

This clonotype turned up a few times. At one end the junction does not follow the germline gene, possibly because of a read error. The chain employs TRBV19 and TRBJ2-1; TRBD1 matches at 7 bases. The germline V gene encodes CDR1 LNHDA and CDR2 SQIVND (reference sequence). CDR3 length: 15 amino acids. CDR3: CASGINRGAYNEQFF. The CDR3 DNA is TGTGCCAGTGGTATAAACAGGGGCGCCTACAATGAGCAGTTCTTC.

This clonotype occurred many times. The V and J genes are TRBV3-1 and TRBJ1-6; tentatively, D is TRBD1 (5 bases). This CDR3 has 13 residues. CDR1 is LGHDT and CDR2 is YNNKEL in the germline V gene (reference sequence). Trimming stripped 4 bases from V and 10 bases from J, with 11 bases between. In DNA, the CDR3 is TGTGCCAGCAGCCCCCGACAGAGCTCACCCCTCCACTTT. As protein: CASSPRQSSPLHF. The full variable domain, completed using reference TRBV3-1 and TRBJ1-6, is DTAVSQTPKYLVTQMGNDKSIKCEQNLGHDTMYWYKQDSKKFLKIMFSYNNKELIINETVPNRFSPKSPDKAHLNLHINSLELGDSAVYFCASSPRQSSPLHFGNGTRLTVT.

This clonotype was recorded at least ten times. The CDR3 is CAWIPEDFYGYTF. Here the CDR3 DNA reads TGTGCCTGGATCCCCGAGGATTTCTATGGCTACACCTTC. The chain employs TRBV30 and TRBJ1-2; D remains unclear. V was cut by 4 bases and J by 4 bases, with 13 bases left in between. CDR1 is GTSNPN and CDR2 is SVGIG in the germline V gene (reference sequence). This CDR3 contains 13 residues.

CDR3 in amino acids: CASSLGGGGYVGYTF. The CDR3 DNA reads TGTGCCAGCAGTTTGGGGGGAGGTGGCTATGTGGGCTACACCTTC. The chain is built from TRBV27 and TRBJ1-2, with D perhaps TRBD1 (5 bases). The CDR3 is 15 amino acids. Germline V gene data show CDR1 as MNHEY and CDR2 as SMNVEV (reference sequence). V shed 3 bases and J shed 8 bases, with 19 bases lying between them.

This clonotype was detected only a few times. CDR3 residues: CASSFGASPYEQYF. Here the CDR3 DNA reads TGTGCCAGCAGCTTCGGGGCTTCCCCCTACGAGCAGTACTTC. V and J are TRBV5-5 and TRBJ2-7; D could derive from TRBD1 or TRBD2 (5 bases each). This CDR3 is built from 14 residues. Germline V gene sequence: CDR1 SGHKS, CDR2 YYEKEE (reference sequence). V was shortened by 2 bases and J by 2 bases, with 11 bases between the two germline ends.

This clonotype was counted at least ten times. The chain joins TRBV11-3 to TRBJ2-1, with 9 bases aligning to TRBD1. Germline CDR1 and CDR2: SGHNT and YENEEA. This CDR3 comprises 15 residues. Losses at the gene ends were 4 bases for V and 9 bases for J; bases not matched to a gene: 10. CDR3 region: CASSSPRTGVFEQFF. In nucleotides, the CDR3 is TGTGCCAGCAGCTCTCCAAGGACAGGGGTGTTTGAGCAGTTCTTC.

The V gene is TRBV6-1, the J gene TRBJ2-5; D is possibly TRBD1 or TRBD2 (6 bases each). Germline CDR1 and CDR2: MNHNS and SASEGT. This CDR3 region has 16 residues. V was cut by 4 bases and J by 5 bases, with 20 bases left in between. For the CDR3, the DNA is TGTGCCAGCAGTGTTTCTTCGGGGGCCGTGGGTGAGACCCAGTACTTC. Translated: CASSVSSGAVGETQYF.

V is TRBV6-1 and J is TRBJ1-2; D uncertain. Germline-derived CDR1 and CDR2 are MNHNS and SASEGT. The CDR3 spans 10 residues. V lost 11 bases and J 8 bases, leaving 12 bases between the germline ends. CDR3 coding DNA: TGTGCCGGGTCAGGACGCGGCTACACCTTC. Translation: CAGSGRGYTF.

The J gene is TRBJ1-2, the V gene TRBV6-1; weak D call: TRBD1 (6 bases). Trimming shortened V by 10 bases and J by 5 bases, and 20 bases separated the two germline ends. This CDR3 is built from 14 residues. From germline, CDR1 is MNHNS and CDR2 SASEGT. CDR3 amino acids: CATKAVLGGYGYTF. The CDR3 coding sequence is TGTGCCACCAAAGCCGTTTTAGGGGGTTATGGCTACACCTTC.

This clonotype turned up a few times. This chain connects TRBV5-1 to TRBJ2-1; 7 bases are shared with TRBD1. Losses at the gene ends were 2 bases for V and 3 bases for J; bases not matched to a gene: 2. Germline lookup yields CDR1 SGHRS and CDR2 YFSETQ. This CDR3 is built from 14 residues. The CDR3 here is CASSFWTGYNEQFF. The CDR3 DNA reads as TGCGCCAGCAGCTTCTGGACAGGCTACAATGAGCAGTTCTTC. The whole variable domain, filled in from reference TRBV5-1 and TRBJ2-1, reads KAGVTQTPRYLIKTRGQQVTLSCSPISGHRSVSWYQQTPGQGLQFLFEYFSETQRNKGNFPGRFSGRQFSNSRSEMNVSTLELGDSALYLCASSFWTGYNEQFFGPGTRLTVL.

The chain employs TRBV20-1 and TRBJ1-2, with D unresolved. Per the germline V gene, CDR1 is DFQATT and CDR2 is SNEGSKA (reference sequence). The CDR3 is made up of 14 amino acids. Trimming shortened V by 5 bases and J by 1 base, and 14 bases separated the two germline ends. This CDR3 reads CSALLVANNYGYTF. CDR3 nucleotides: TGCAGTGCTCTCCTGGTAGCGAATAACTATGGCTACACCTTC.

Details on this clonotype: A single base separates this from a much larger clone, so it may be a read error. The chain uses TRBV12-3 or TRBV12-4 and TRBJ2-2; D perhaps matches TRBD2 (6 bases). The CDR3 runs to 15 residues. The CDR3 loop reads CASSPLDDGAGGLFF. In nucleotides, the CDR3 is TGTGCCAGCAGTCCCCTAGACGATGGGGCCGGGGGGCTGTTTTTT.

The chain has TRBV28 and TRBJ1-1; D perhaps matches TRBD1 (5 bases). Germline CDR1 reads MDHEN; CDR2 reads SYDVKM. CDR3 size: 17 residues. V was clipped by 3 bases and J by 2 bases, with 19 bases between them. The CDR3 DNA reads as TGTGCCAGCAGTTTTGGGTATAGGGAGGGGTTCAACACTGAAGCTTTCTTT. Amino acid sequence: CASSFGYREGFNTEAFF.

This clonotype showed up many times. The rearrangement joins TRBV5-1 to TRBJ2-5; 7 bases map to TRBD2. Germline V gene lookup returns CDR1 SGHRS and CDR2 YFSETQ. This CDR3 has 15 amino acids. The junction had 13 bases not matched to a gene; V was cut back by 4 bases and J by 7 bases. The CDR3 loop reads CASSSSGLGAGTQYF. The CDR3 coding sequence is TGCGCCAGCAGCAGCTCAGGACTAGGGGCAGGGACCCAGTACTTC.

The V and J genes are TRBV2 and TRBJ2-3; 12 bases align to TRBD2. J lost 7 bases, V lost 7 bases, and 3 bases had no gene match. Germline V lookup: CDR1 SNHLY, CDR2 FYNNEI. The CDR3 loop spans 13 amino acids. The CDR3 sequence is CASMTSGGHTQYF. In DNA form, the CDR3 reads TGTGCCAGCATGACTAGCGGGGGACATACGCAGTATTTT.

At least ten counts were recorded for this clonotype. Here the CDR3 DNA reads TGTGCCATCAGTGGAGAAGCCGGCGAGCAGTACTTC. Encoded protein: CAISGEAGEQYF. The chain employs TRBV10-3 and TRBJ2-7, with D unresolved. V was trimmed by 4 bases and J by 6 bases, leaving 10 bases between them. Germline V lookup: CDR1 ENHRY, CDR2 SYGVKD. The CDR3 has 12 residues.

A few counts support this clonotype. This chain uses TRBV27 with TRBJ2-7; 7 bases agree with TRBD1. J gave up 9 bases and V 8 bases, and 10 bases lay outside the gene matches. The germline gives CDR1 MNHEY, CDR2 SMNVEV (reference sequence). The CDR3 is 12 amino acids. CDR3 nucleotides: TGTGCCAGCGCGGACAGGTCGTCTGTGCAGTACTTC. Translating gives CASADRSSVQYF.

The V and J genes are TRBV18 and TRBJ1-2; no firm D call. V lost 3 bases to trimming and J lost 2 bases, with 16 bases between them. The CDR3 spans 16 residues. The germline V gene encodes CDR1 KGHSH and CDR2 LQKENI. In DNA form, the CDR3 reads TGTGCCAGCTCACCTTCGCAGGCCGCAGTGAACTATGGCTACACCTTC. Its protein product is CASSPSQAAVNYGYTF.

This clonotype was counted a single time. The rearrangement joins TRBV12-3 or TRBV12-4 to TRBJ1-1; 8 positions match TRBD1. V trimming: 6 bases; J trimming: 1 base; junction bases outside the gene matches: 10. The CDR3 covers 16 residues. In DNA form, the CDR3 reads TGTGCCAGCAGAGCGACAGGGGTTTGGGGGAACACTGAAGCTTTCTTT. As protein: CASRATGVWGNTEAFF.

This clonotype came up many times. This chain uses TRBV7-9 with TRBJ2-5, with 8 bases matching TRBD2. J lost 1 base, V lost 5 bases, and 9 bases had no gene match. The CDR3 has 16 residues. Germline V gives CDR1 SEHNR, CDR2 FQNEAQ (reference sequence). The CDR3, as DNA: TGTGCCAGCAGCCCCGGAGTAGCGGGGATCCAAGAGACCCAGTACTTC. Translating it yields CASSPGVAGIQETQYF.

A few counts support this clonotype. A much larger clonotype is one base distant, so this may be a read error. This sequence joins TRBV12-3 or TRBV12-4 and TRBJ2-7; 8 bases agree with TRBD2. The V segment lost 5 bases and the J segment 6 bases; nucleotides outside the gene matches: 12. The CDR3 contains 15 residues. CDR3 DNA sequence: TGTGCCAGCAGTATGGGGACTAGGCCGTTTCGCGAGCAGTACTTC. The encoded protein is CASSMGTRPFREQYF.

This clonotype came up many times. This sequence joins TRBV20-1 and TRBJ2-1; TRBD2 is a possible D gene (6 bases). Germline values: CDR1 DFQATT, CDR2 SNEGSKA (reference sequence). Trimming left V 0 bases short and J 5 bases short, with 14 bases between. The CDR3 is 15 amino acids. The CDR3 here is CSARDGTGPDNEQFF. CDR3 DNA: TGCAGTGCTAGAGACGGGACTGGACCTGACAATGAGCAGTTCTTC.

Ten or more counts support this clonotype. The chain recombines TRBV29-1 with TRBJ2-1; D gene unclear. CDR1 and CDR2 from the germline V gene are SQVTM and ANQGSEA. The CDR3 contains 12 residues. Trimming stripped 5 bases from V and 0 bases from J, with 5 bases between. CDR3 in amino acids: CSVLSSYNEQFF. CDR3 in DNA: TGCAGCGTTCTAAGCTCCTACAATGAGCAGTTCTTC.

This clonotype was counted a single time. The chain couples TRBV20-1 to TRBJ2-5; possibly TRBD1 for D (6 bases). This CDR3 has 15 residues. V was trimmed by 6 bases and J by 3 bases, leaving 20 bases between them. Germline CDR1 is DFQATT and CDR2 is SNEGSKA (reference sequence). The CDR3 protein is CSAPSLGAGEETQYF. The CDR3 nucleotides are TGCAGTGCCCCTAGCCTGGGGGCAGGGGAAGAGACCCAGTACTTC.

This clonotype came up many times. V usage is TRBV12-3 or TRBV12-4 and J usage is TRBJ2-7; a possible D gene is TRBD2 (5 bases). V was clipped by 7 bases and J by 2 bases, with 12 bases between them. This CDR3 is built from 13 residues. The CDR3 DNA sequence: TGTGCCAGCACCCTAGCACCTACCTACGAGCAGTACTTC. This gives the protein CASTLAPTYEQYF.

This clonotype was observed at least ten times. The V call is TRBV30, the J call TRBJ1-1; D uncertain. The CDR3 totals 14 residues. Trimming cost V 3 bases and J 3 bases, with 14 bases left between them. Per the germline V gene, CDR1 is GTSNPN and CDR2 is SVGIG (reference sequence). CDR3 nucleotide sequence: TGTGCCTGGAGCCCGGTCGCTATGGACACTGAAGCTTTCTTT. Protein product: CAWSPVAMDTEAFF.